This TCR beta chain was captured by sequencing in a study of tumor-infiltrating lymphocytes in primary liver carcinoma. The CDR3 loop spans 15 amino acids. V was shortened by 7 bases and J by 6 bases, with 21 bases between the two germline ends. The germline CDR1 and CDR2 sequences are MNHEY and SVGAGI. A primer in the constant region served to generate TCR beta cDNA from 450 to 600 ng of total RNA. Libraries of TCR beta came from three nested multiplex PCR rounds with slightly modified ARM-PCR. Two initial PCR rounds of 10 to 11 cycles each paired TRBV1-TRBV30 forward primers with a C-beta reverse primer. Using its own MiXCR run on the multiplex PCR reads, TCRdb lists one record per CDR3 protein. Among tens of thousands of distinct CDR3 sequences listed, just over 70% were seen once. Co-extracted RNA and DNA came from approximately 20-30 mg of unsorted bulk tissue.

The sequencing sample was made of liver tumor tissue from sampling region 5. The subset here: tumor region T5, tumor centre. The chain carries TRBV6-5 and TRBJ1-1, with D possibly matching TRBD1 (6 bases). The TCR comes from a man between 35 and 55 years old with primary liver carcinoma and hepatitis B virus infection. The CDR3 bases are TGTGCCAGCACTGACCTGGGACAAGGGAGGGCTGAAGCTTTCTTT. Translation gives CASTDLGQGRAEAFF.